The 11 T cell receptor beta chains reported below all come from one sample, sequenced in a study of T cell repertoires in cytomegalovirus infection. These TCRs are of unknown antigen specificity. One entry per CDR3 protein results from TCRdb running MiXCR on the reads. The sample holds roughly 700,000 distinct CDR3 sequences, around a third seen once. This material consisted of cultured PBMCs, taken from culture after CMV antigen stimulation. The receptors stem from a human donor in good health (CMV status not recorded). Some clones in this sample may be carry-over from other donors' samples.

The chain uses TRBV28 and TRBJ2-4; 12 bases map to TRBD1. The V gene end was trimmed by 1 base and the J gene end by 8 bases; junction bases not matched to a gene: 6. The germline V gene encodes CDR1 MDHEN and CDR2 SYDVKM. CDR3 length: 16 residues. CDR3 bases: TGTGCCAGCAGTTTATTATGGGGACAGGGGGCGGACATTCAGTACTTC. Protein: CASSLLWGQGADIQYF.

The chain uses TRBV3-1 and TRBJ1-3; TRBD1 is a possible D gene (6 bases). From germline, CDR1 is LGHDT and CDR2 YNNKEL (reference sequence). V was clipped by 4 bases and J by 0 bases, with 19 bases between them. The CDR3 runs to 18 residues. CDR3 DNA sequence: TGTGCCAGCAGCCTAAGGGGGAGCGGAAGCCCCTCTGGAAACACCATATATTTT. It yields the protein CASSLRGSGSPSGNTIYF.

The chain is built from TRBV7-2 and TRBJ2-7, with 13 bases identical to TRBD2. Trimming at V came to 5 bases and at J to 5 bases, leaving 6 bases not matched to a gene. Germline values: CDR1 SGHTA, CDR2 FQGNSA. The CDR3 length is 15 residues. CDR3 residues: CASSPRTSGSNEQYF. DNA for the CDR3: TGTGCCAGCAGCCCACGGACTAGCGGGAGTAACGAGCAGTACTTC.

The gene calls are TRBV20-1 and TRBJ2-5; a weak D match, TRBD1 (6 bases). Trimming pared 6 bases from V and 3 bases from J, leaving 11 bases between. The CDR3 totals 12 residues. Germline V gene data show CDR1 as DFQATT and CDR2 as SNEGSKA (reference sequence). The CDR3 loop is CSAEGEKETQYF. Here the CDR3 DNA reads TGCAGTGCCGAGGGGGAAAAAGAGACCCAGTACTTC.

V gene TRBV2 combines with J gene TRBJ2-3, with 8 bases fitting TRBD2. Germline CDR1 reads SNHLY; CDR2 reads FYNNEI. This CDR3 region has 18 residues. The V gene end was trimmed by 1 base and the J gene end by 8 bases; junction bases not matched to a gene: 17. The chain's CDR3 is CASSEGLVTSEPRGTQYF. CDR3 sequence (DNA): TGTGCCAGCAGTGAAGGGCTCGTGACTAGCGAACCTCGGGGTACGCAGTATTTT. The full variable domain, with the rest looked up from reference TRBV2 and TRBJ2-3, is EPEVTQTPSHQVTQMGQEVILRCVPISNHLYFYWYRQILGQKVEFLVSFYNNEISEKSEIFDDQFSVERPDGSNFTLKIRSTKLEDSAMYFCASSEGLVTSEPRGTQYFGPGTRLTVL.

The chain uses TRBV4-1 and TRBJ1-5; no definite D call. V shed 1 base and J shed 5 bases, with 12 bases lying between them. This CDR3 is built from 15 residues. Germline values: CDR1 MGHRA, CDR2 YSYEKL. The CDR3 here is CASSQVLGPHQPQHF. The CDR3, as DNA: TGCGCCAGCAGCCAAGTCTTAGGGCCACATCAGCCCCAGCATTTT.

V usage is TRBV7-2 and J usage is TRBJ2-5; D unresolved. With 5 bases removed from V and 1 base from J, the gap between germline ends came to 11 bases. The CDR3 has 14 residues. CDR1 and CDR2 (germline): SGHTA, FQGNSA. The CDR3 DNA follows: TGTGCCAGCAGCAAGAGACGGTCCCAAGAGACCCAGTACTTC. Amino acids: CASSKRRSQETQYF.

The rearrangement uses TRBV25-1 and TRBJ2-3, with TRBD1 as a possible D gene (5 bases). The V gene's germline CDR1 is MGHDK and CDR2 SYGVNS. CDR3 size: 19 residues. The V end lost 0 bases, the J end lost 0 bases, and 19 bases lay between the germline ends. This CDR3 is CASSEYITRIDSSTDTQYF. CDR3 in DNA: TGTGCCAGCAGTGAATATATCACCCGGATCGACAGTAGCACAGATACGCAGTATTTT.

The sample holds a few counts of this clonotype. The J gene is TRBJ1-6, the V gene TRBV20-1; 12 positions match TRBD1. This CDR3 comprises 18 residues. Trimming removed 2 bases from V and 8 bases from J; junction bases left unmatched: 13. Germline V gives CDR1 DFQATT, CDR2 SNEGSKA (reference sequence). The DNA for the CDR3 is TGCAGTGCTAGATCGCGGGGGGGGACAGGGGGCTGGGATTCACCCCTCCACTTT. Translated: CSARSRGGTGGWDSPLHF.

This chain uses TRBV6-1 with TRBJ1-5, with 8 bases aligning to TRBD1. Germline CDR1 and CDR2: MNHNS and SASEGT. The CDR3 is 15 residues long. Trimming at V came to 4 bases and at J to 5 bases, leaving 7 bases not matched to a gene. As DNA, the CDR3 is TGTGCCAGCAGTGTGGACAGGGAAAGGGATCAGCCCCAGCATTTT. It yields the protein CASSVDRERDQPQHF.

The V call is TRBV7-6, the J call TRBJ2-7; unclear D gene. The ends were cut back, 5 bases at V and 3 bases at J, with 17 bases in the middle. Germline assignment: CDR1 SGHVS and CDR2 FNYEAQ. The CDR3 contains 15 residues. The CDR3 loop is CASSLGRLPHYEQYF. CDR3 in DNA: TGTGCCAGCAGCCTAGGACGCCTCCCCCACTACGAGCAGTACTTC.